One and the same sample provided the 22 T cell receptor beta chains below, sequenced in a study of T cells in Graves' hyperthyroidism and ophthalmopathy. TCR beta CDR3 regions were amplified from RNA. An initial round of RT-PCR targeting the TCR CDR3 relied on the HTBI primer set. TCRdb passed the multiplex PCR reads through MiXCR, listing each CDR3 protein once. The table records 700,000 to 950,000 distinct CDR3 sequences, 35% of them present only once. The material sequenced was blood. All receptors derive from a woman aged 35 to 49 with Graves' hyperthyroidism.

Many counts were recorded for this clonotype. The V and J genes are TRBV12-3 or TRBV12-4 and TRBJ1-2; unclear D gene. The V end was cut by 4 bases, the J end by 3 bases, with 12 bases between. This CDR3 comprises 14 residues. The CDR3 protein is CASSYSYGDYGYTF. The CDR3 bases are TGTGCCAGCAGTTATTCGTACGGGGACTATGGCTACACCTTC.

Concerning this clonotype itself: This may arise from a read error, as a much more abundant clone is one base away. J is TRBJ1-1 and V is TRBV10-3; maybe TRBD1 (5 bases). From germline, CDR1 is ENHRY and CDR2 SYGVKD. The CDR3 contains 13 residues. Trimming took off 5 bases at V and 11 bases at J, with 18 bases between the two ends. The CDR3 nucleotides are TGTGCCATCAGTTTTGTGACAGTAGATACGGCTTTCTTT. Translation gives CAISFVTVDTAFF.

The genes are TRBV7-8 and TRBJ1-6, with TRBD1 as a possible D gene (6 bases). This CDR3 comprises 13 residues. CDR1 and CDR2 from the germline V gene are SGHVS and FQNEAQ. Trimming cost V 8 bases and J 7 bases, with 12 bases left between them. The CDR3 DNA is TGTGCCAGCTGGGGAGGGGGGAATTCACCCCTCCACTTT. Amino acids: CASWGGGNSPLHF. Based on the CDR3 plus reference TRBV7-8 and TRBJ1-6, the full variable domain is GAGVSQSPRYKVAKRGQDVALRCDPISGHVSLFWYQQALGQGPEFLTYFQNEAQLDKSGLPSDRFFAERPEGSVSTLKIQRTQQEDSAVYLCASWGGGNSPLHFGNGTRLTVT.

A few counts support this clonotype. The chain employs TRBV28 and TRBJ1-1; perhaps TRBD1 as D (5 bases). This CDR3 is 14 amino acids long. The germline V gene has CDR1 MDHEN and CDR2 SYDVKM. V lost 4 bases, J lost 5 bases, and 14 bases lay in between. CDR3 residues: CASSYRLEGTEAFF. The CDR3 DNA reads as TGTGCCAGCAGTTACAGGTTAGAGGGGACTGAAGCTTTCTTT.

This clonotype has a handful of counts. The gene calls are TRBV5-1 and TRBJ1-2, with D possibly being TRBD1 (6 bases). In germline, CDR1 is SGHRS, CDR2 YFSETQ. Trimming took off 1 base at V and 7 bases at J, with 17 bases between the two ends. This CDR3 spans 15 amino acids. CDR3: CASSLMRQAFGGYTF. In DNA form, the CDR3 reads TGCGCCAGCAGCTTGATGAGACAGGCCTTTGGTGGCTACACCTTC.

The chain carries TRBV10-3 and TRBJ2-5; D possibly corresponds to TRBD1 (6 bases). Trimming removed 0 bases at V and 5 bases at J, with 10 bases between. Germline CDR1 is ENHRY and CDR2 is SYGVKD. The CDR3 extends over 14 amino acids. The CDR3 loop reads CAISESGGYETQYF. CDR3 in DNA: TGTGCCATCAGTGAGTCTGGGGGCTATGAGACCCAGTACTTC.

This clonotype was detected only a few times. Written as DNA, the CDR3 is TGTGCCAGCAGCCCCGCCGGACAGACTGCCGGAAACACCATATATTTT. Translated, it gives CASSPAGQTAGNTIYF. V is TRBV6-5 and J is TRBJ1-3; tentative D call: TRBD1 (6 bases). Trimming left V 6 bases short and J 4 bases short, with 19 bases between. CDR1 and CDR2 (germline): MNHEY, SVGAGI. The CDR3 is 16 amino acids.

The chain joins TRBV6-5 to TRBJ2-2, with TRBD1 matching 9 bases. Trimming cost V 11 bases and J 0 bases; bases outside gene matches: 4. Germline V gene data show CDR1 as MNHEY and CDR2 as SVGAGI. The CDR3 runs to 14 residues. CDR3 region: CAGGTGTNTGELFF. The CDR3 DNA reads as TGTGCCGGGGGGACAGGGACGAACACCGGGGAGCTGTTTTTT.

For the CDR3, the DNA is TGTGCCAGCAGCGGAAGACTAGCGGGGGGGACGAACACCGGGGAGCTGTTTTTT. It encodes CASSGRLAGGTNTGELFF. The chain uses TRBV9 and TRBJ2-2; 14 bases agree with TRBD2. Germline-derived CDR1 and CDR2 are SGDLS and YYNGEE. V gave up 3 bases and J gave up 0 bases; unmatched junction bases: 4. The CDR3 is 18 amino acids.

In its sample, this clonotype was seen many times. V is TRBV2 and J is TRBJ1-6, with no clear D. CDR3 length equals 11 residues. Trimming took off 4 bases at V and 7 bases at J, with 2 bases between the two ends. Germline V CDR1 and CDR2: SNHLY, FYNNEI. The CDR3 protein is CASSVNSPLHF. CDR3 nucleotide sequence: TGTGCCAGCAGTGTCAATTCACCCCTCCACTTT.

This clonotype has a single count. The chain combines TRBV7-2 with TRBJ1-4, with 8 bases fitting TRBD1. From germline, CDR1 is SGHTA and CDR2 FQGNSA. Unmatched junction bases numbered 4, after V lost 3 bases and J lost 7 bases. This CDR3 comprises 14 residues. The CDR3 reads CASSFRTGTEKLFF. CDR3 nucleotides: TGTGCCAGCAGCTTCCGGACAGGGACTGAAAAACTGTTTTTT.

With respect to this clonotype: The junction shows a germline mismatch at one end, possibly a read error. This chain links TRBV12-5 with TRBJ2-7, with 10 bases identical to TRBD2. Germline V CDR1 and CDR2: LGHNT, FRNRAP. CDR3 size: 16 residues. The CDR3 sequence: CASTPGRASGGYERYF. The CDR3 DNA is TGTGCCAGCACACCTGGCCGGGCTAGCGGGGGATACGAGCGGTACTTC.

This clonotype was counted many times. V and J are TRBV2 and TRBJ2-5, with 8 bases matching TRBD1. J lost 2 bases, V lost 6 bases, and 8 bases had no gene match. The CDR3 totals 15 residues. Germline V gene sequence: CDR1 SNHLY, CDR2 FYNNEI. The CDR3 loop is CASRRDRGGQETQYF. In nucleotides, the CDR3 is TGTGCCAGCAGACGAGACAGGGGAGGTCAAGAGACCCAGTACTTC.

This clonotype was detected ten times or more. The chain employs TRBV20-1 and TRBJ2-5; no definite D call. CDR1 and CDR2 from the germline V gene are DFQATT and SNEGSKA (reference sequence). Between the trimmed V and J ends, which lost 5 bases and 4 bases, there was a span of 8 bases. This CDR3 is built from 11 residues. CDR3 sequence (DNA): TGCAGTGCTCTTGGGGTAGAGACCCAGTACTTC. Translation: CSALGVETQYF.

Worth noting for this clonotype: One junction end does not reproduce the germline sequence, and a read error may be involved. The rearrangement links TRBV7-3 to TRBJ1-2; D remains ambiguous. The CDR3 sequence is 14 residues long. Germline V gene lookup returns CDR1 SGHTA and CDR2 FQGTGA. In nucleotides, the CDR3 is TGCGCCAGCAGCCAAGATCGGGTCTGGTATGGCTACACCTTC. It codes for CASSQDRVWYGYTF.

The chain couples TRBV7-3 to TRBJ2-5, with TRBD1 matching 9 bases. Trimming cost V 4 bases and J 6 bases; bases outside gene matches: 6. Germline V gene lookup returns CDR1 SGHTA and CDR2 FQGTGA. The CDR3 is made up of 14 amino acids. The CDR3 sequence: CASSSGTGSQTQYF. CDR3 nucleotides: TGTGCCAGCAGCTCCGGGACAGGGTCACAGACCCAGTACTTC. Variable domain in full (rest from reference TRBV7-3 and TRBJ2-5): GAGVSQTPSNKVTEKGKYVELRCDPISGHTALYWYRQSLGQGPEFLIYFQGTGAADDSGLPNDRFFAVRPEGSVSTLKIQRTERGDSAVYLCASSSGTGSQTQYFGPGTRLLVL.

This clonotype has only a few counts. The genes are TRBV20-1 and TRBJ1-3; D is uncertain. Looked up from germline, CDR1 is DFQATT and CDR2 is SNEGSKA (reference sequence). V lost 3 bases and J lost 0, with 9 bases in between. This CDR3 comprises 14 residues. This CDR3 reads CSASSGPSGNTIYF. CDR3 DNA sequence: TGCAGTGCTAGTTCCGGTCCCTCTGGAAACACCATATATTTT.

This clonotype was observed at least ten times. This chain connects TRBV5-4 to TRBJ1-2; D uncertain. With 6 bases removed from V and 2 bases from J, the gap between germline ends came to 11 bases. Germline CDR1 SGHNT, CDR2 YYREEE (reference sequence). The CDR3 is made up of 13 amino acids. CDR3 region: CASTLRENYGYTF. CDR3 nucleotide sequence: TGTGCCAGCACCCTAAGGGAGAACTATGGCTACACCTTC.

Of note for this clonotype: This may be a read error: a much more frequent sequence differs by one nucleotide. Without the conserved terminal phenylalanine or tryptophan, this CDR3 likely stems from a read error. The V and J genes are TRBV2 and TRBJ1-2, with 7 bases fitting TRBD1. After removal of 7 bases from V and 2 bases from J, the junction contained 10 bases not matched to a gene. The CDR3 totals 15 residues. Germline-derived CDR1 and CDR2 are SNHLY and FYNNEI. The CDR3 sequence: CASTPGGGLNYGYTL. CDR3 nucleotides: TGTGCCAGCACCCCAGGGGGAGGACTAAACTATGGCTACACCCTC.

On this clonotype: A junction boundary mismatches the germline segment, possibly from a read error. The rearrangement joins TRBV7-2 to TRBJ1-4, with D maybe TRBD1 (6 bases). The germline V gene has CDR1 SGHTA and CDR2 FQGNSA. There are 16 residues in the CDR3. CDR3 sequence (DNA): TGTGCCAGCAGCTTGATAAGGACAGCAACTAATGAAAAACTGGTTTTT. It encodes CASSLIRTATNEKLVF.

This clonotype appeared a few times. The chain links TRBV27 to TRBJ2-5; TRBD1 agrees at 7 bases. The length of the CDR3 is 14 residues. CDR1 is MNHEY and CDR2 is SMNVEV in the germline V gene (reference sequence). V lost 6 bases, J lost 5 bases, and 9 bases stayed unmatched. CDR3 coding DNA: TGTGCCAGCAGACAGGGACAGCGGTGGGAGACCCAGTACTTC. It codes for CASRQGQRWETQYF.

On this clonotype itself: A much larger clone lies a single base off, so this may be a read error. This sequence joins TRBV7-9 and TRBJ2-5; 10 positions match TRBD2. This CDR3 comprises 15 residues. Germline assignment: CDR1 SEHNR and CDR2 FQNEAQ (reference sequence). CDR3 residues: CAGSHQAGGKETQYF. The CDR3 DNA is TGTGCCGGCAGCCATCAAGCGGGAGGGAAAGAGACCCAGTACTTC.